The rows below give T cell receptor beta chains drawn from one sample of a study of cytomegalovirus exposure and HLA in healthy donors. Produced via immunoSEQ multiplex PCR; TCRdb's table is partial and in-frame only. The sample includes under 150,000 clones, approximately 80% seen only once; the top ten take 0.95% to 1.5%. The sequencing sample was made of PBMCs. The receptors originated from a girl aged 2-10 years in good health and CMV-seronegative. CDR3s include the opening cysteine and the closing phenylalanine or tryptophan. Each record gives: J gene, D gene, V gene, CDR3 protein. A D gene is named only where the DNA matches it firmly.

TRBJ2-5,NA,TRBV30,CAWSAGETQYF
TRBJ2-3,TRBD2,TRBV7-9,CASSLTGGRSTDTQYF
TRBJ1-5,NA,TRBV7-8,CASSLAGPGAGHQPQHF
TRBJ2-1,NA,TRBV5-4,CASSLGGTPPYNEQFF
TRBJ2-5,TRBD2,TRBV7-2,CASLRGAAETQYF
TRBJ1-5,TRBD1,TRBV28,CASSSPRTGGNQPQHF
TRBJ1-2,TRBD1,TRBV4-3,CASSQRLGGQGAGGYTF
TRBJ2-7,NA,TRBV7-2,CASSLTVAYEQYF
TRBJ2-7,NA,TRBV5-8,CASSLNGYEQYF
TRBJ1-2,NA,TRBV6-6,CASSYSMAGDYGYTF
TRBJ2-7,TRBD2,TRBV4-2,CASSQRGAGEISYEQYF
TRBJ2-5,NA,TRBV5-1,CASTTGSIADTRRETQYF
TRBJ2-3,TRBD1,TRBV7-9,CASSLDRGLAQYF
TRBJ2-1,NA,TRBV27,CASSGLETTTSSYNEQFF
TRBJ2-7,NA,TRBV9,CASSPQGLAYEQYF
TRBJ2-7,TRBD2,TRBV7-9,CASSLGVGTSGYEQYF
TRBJ2-7,NA,TRBV2,CATQAPLSYEQYF
TRBJ2-3,TRBD2,TRBV30,CAWAKLAGGPDTQYF
TRBJ2-7,NA,TRBV2,CASTQTGQFEQYF
TRBJ2-7,NA,TRBV13,CASSQGRASSYEQYF
TRBJ1-6,TRBD1,TRBV7-2,CASSLGWTGNSPLHF
TRBJ2-7,NA,TRBV29-1,CSVENRDEQYF
TRBJ2-3,NA,TRBV28,CASSYDRRPTDTQYF
TRBJ2-7,TRBD1,TRBV28,CASSAPPGQGSYEQYF
TRBJ1-2,NA,TRBV6-6,CAGGSNYGYTF
TRBJ2-1,NA,TRBV4-1,CASSQLQLEREFF
TRBJ2-7,NA,TRBV11-1,CASSFDSFSYEQYF
TRBJ2-7,NA,TRBV7-9,CASSNPDEQYF
TRBJ1-5,NA,TRBV19,CASSMGGSSGQPQHF